The 4 T cell receptor beta chains given below trace back to one sample, sequenced in a study of graft-versus-host responses after intestinal transplantation. Generated by immunoSEQ multiplex PCR, the TCRdb table keeps only in-frame clones and is missing some. This sample has around 120,000 clones, with approximately 90% found just once. No antigen has been identified for these receptors. The material was unstimulated CD4+ T cells sorted from spleen or lymph node cells, obtained before intestinal transplant. These receptors were collected from a human donor who received an intestinal transplant.

The CDR3 DNA follows: TGTGCCAGCAGTTTAGGTAGGGGGCGGACTGAAGCTTTCTTT. It yields the protein CASSLGRGRTEAFF. This sequence joins TRBV28 and TRBJ1-1; 7 positions match TRBD1. The germline V gene has CDR1 MDHEN and CDR2 SYDVKM. The junction had 5 bases not matched to a gene; V was cut back by 2 bases and J by 5 bases. The CDR3 is made up of 14 amino acids.

This chain connects TRBV5-1 to TRBJ1-4; 10 bases map to TRBD1. The CDR3 sequence is 13 residues long. Germline lookup yields CDR1 SGHRS and CDR2 YFSETQ. The junction had 3 bases not matched to a gene; V was cut back by 5 bases and J by 8 bases. CDR3 loop: CASRTGGDEKLFF. Here the CDR3 DNA reads TGCGCCAGCAGGACAGGGGGCGACGAAAAACTGTTTTTT.

The genes are TRBV12-5 and TRBJ2-7, with D maybe TRBD2 (5 bases). CDR1 and CDR2 from the germline V gene are LGHNT and FRNRAP. This CDR3 is 11 amino acids long. V gave up 9 bases and J gave up 7 bases, with 13 bases separating them. The CDR3 reads CASASRAEQYF. CDR3 coding DNA: TGTGCTAGCGCGTCGCGGGCTGAGCAGTACTTC.

V is TRBV15 and J is TRBJ1-6; 8 bases match TRBD1. V lost 1 base and J lost 1; bases outside the gene matches: 3. The germline V gene encodes CDR1 LNHNV and CDR2 YYDKDF (reference sequence). This CDR3 is 17 amino acids long. DNA of the CDR3: TGTGCCACCAGCAGAGGACAGGGGAGATCCTATAATTCACCCCTCCACTTT. It encodes CATSRGQGRSYNSPLHF.